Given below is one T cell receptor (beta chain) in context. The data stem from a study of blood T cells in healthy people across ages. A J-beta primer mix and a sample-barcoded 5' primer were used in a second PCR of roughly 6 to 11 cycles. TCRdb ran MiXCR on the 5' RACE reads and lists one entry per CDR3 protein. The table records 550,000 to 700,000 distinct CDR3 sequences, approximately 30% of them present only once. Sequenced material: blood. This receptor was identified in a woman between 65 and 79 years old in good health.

The CDR3 reads CASSRVGWSSYNEQFF. Written as DNA, the CDR3 is TGTGCCAGCAGCCGAGTAGGGTGGTCCTCCTACAATGAGCAGTTCTTC. The J gene is TRBJ2-1, the V gene TRBV5-6; D not resolved. The germline CDR1 and CDR2 sequences are SGHDT and YYEEEE. The CDR3 totals 16 residues. Trimming stripped 4 bases from V and 0 bases from J, with 14 bases between.